Sequencing of this T cell receptor beta chain was carried out in a study of identical twins. This clonotype showed up many times. The antigen remains undetermined. Study-level points and caveats: Potential partial confounding of zero-insertion analyses by invariant MAIT and iNKT cells was noted.

Each cDNA held unique molecular identifiers, and template switching gave it a universal primer site. One entry per CDR3 protein results from TCRdb running MiXCR on the 5' RACE reads. The table includes under 300,000 distinct CDR3 sequences, about 8.3% detected once. This CDR3 spans 13 amino acids. The ends lost 5 bases at V and 6 bases at J; junction bases unmatched: 4. The germline gives CDR1 SEHNR, CDR2 FQNEAQ (reference sequence). The data also belong to a second study, concerning yellow fever vaccine responses in identical twins. That work states: Vaccine-induced T cell responses in twins were reportedly observed to appear partly convergent, partly personalized.

J is TRBJ2-1 and V is TRBV7-9; 7 bases line up with TRBD2. The sequence came from a woman under 30 in good health. Sequenced sample: CD8+ T cells sorted from blood. CDR3 bases: TGTGCCAGCAGCCGCGGGGGTGCCAATGAGCAGTTCTTC. Protein sequence: CASSRGGANEQFF.